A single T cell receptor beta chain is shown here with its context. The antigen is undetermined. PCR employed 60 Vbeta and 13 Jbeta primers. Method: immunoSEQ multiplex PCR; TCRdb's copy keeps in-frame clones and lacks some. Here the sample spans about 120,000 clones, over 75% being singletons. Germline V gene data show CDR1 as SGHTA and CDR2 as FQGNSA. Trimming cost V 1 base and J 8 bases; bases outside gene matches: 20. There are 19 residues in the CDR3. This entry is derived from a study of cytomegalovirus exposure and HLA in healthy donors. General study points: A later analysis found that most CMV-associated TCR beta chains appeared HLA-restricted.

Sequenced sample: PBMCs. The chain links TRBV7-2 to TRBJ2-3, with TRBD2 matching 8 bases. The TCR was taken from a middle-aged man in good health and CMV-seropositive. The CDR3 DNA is TGTGCCAGCAGCTTAGGAGGGATTCGGACTAGCTTGAGCCGTGGTACGCAGTATTTT. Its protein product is CASSLGGIRTSLSRGTQYF.